This T cell receptor (beta chain) was sequenced during a study of beta chain features in type 1 diabetes. Overall study findings and caveats: Since sequencing was performed on cDNA, cells with high TCR expression could be over-represented. Naive, central memory and Treg TCRB repertoires seemed to resemble each other more closely in patients than they did in healthy donors.

This clone was counted a few times. Its antigen is not known. There was one heparinised blood draw per donor, averaging around 120 mL. The germline V gene encodes CDR1 MDHEN and CDR2 SYDVKM. The CDR3 is made up of 16 amino acids. V gave up 1 base and J gave up 4 bases, with 17 bases separating them. What was sequenced were expressed TCRB transcripts, since all of the isolated RNA had been reverse transcribed. Survey-depth immunoSEQ sequencing was used for stem cell-like memory T cells. Sequenced by immunoSEQ multiplex PCR; TCRdb stores in-frame clones only, minus some. Among 90,000 to 110,000 clones, almost 40% were seen once, and the ten largest hold roughly 0.064%.

The gene calls are TRBV28 and TRBJ2-7; D ambiguous. The sequencing input was stem cell memory CD4+ T cells from blood. This sequence originates from a woman under 30 in good health. CDR3 sequence (DNA): TGTGCCAGCAGTTTATATCCCTTCCAGTTCCTTTACGAGCAGTACTTC. Its translation: CASSLYPFQFLYEQYF.